These T cell receptor beta chains were read from a single sample in a study of response to subunit inactivated influenza vaccine. MiXCR was run by TCRdb on the RT-PCR reads, yielding one entry per CDR3 protein. Here the sample spans hundreds of thousands of distinct CDR3 sequences, less than 8% being singletons. Material: PBMCs from blood, obtained roughly 24 months after vaccination. The origin of the receptors is a man aged 45-69 years who received an inactivated influenza vaccine. CDR3s include the opening cysteine and the closing phenylalanine or tryptophan. Each record gives: V gene, D gene, J gene, clone size, CDR3 protein, CDR3 DNA. D genes are given only for firm matches. The listing skips clone size in some rows; elsewhere it reads once, few, many or a size class.

TRBV5-1,TRBD1,TRBJ1-4,NA,CASSVGQGVNEKLFF,TGCGCCAGCAGCGTCGGACAGGGGGTTAATGAAAAACTGTTTTTT
TRBV12-3/TRBV12-4,TRBD2,TRBJ2-1,NA,CASSLSSGSHNEQFF,TGTGCCAGCAGTTTATCTAGCGGGTCCCACAATGAGCAGTTCTTC
TRBV14,NA,TRBJ2-5,many,CASSHNSGGETQYF,TGTGCCAGCAGTCACAATAGCGGCGGGGAGACCCAGTACTTC
TRBV3-1,NA,TRBJ2-1,many,CATYGTNEQFF,TGTGCCACCTACGGGACCAATGAGCAGTTCTTC
TRBV5-1,NA,TRBJ2-4,many,CASSLEAVQYF,TGCGCCAGCAGCTTGGAGGCTGTTCAGTACTTC
TRBV10-3,NA,TRBJ2-5,few,CAISESGGPGETQYF,TGTGCCATCAGTGAGTCGGGGGGTCCCGGAGAGACCCAGTACTTC
TRBV29-1,TRBD2,TRBJ2-1,NA,CSSGGVSYNEQFF,TGCAGCAGCGGGGGGGTTTCCTACAATGAGCAGTTCTTC
TRBV3-1,NA,TRBJ1-4,NA,CASSQLREAHEKLFF,TGTGCCAGCAGCCAGCTTAGGGAAGCTCATGAAAAACTGTTTTTT
TRBV20-1,TRBD1,TRBJ2-2,NA,CSARAQGAGELFF,TGCAGTGCTAGAGCACAGGGGGCCGGGGAGCTGTTTTTT
TRBV5-1,TRBD2,TRBJ2-1,NA,CASSLLAGGTYNEQFF,TGCGCCAGCAGCTTGCTAGCGGGGGGTACCTACAATGAGCAGTTCTTC
TRBV6-1,NA,TRBJ2-7,NA,CATSWSQSYEQYF,TGTGCCACATCATGGTCCCAGTCCTACGAGCAGTACTTC
TRBV7-2,TRBD1,TRBJ2-6,many,CASSPTGTGANVLTF,TGTGCCAGCAGCCCGACAGGGACTGGGGCCAACGTCCTGACTTTC
TRBV12-3/TRBV12-4,TRBD2,TRBJ2-1,many,CASSGGGATYNEQFF,TGTGCCAGCAGCGGCGGGGGGGCTACCTACAATGAGCAGTTCTTC
TRBV9,TRBD2,TRBJ2-1,few,CASSPTGLARGNEQFF,TGTGCCAGCAGTCCGACGGGACTAGCGAGGGGGAATGAGCAGTTCTTC
TRBV7-9,TRBD1,TRBJ1-2,few,CASSLFPWEGADGYTF,TGTGCCAGCAGCTTATTCCCATGGGAGGGGGCTGATGGCTACACCTTC
TRBV11-2,NA,TRBJ2-5,many,CASSSGPLKDFVGGWETQYF,TGTGCCAGCAGCTCCGGGCCCCTAAAGGATTTCGTTGGGGGTTGGGAGACCCAGTACTTC
TRBV20-1,TRBD2,TRBJ2-3,many,CSARQLAVTDTQYF,TGCAGTGCTAGACAACTAGCGGTAACAGATACGCAGTATTTT
TRBV6-2/TRBV6-3,TRBD2,TRBJ2-3,few,CASSYTSGRLSTDTQYF,TGTGCCAGCAGTTATACTAGCGGGAGGCTTAGCACAGATACGCAGTATTTT
TRBV19,NA,TRBJ1-5,few,CASSRAAGQPQHF,TGTGCCAGTAGTCGGGCAGCCGGGCAGCCCCAGCATTTT
TRBV20-1,TRBD2,TRBJ2-1,few,CSARGRGFYNEQFF,TGCAGTGCTAGGGGGAGGGGTTTCTACAATGAGCAGTTCTTC
TRBV28,TRBD2,TRBJ2-1,few,CASREGLHNEQFF,TGTGCCAGCAGAGAGGGACTACACAATGAGCAGTTCTTC
TRBV29-1,TRBD2,TRBJ2-7,few,CSVESGRGTYEQYF,TGCAGCGTTGAATCCGGGAGGGGGACCTACGAGCAGTACTTC